The subject of this entry is one T cell receptor beta chain. This entry belongs to a study of cytomegalovirus exposure and HLA in healthy donors. PCR involved 60 Vbeta and 13 Jbeta primers. Method: immunoSEQ multiplex PCR; TCRdb's copy keeps in-frame clones and lacks some. The sample carries over 70,000 clones, over 60% recorded once. Germline assignment: CDR1 SGHVS and CDR2 FNYEAQ. This CDR3 has 19 residues. The J segment lost 3 bases and the V segment lost 5 bases, leaving 18 bases of the junction unmatched. The source material was PBMCs. This chain uses TRBV7-6 with TRBJ2-1, with 8 positions matching TRBD2. The receptor comes from a man aged 25-45 years in good health and CMV-seronegative. CDR3 loop: CASSPQARLLSGVYNEQFF. CDR3 DNA: TGTGCCAGCAGCCCCCAGGCGAGATTGCTTAGCGGGGTCTACAATGAGCAGTTCTTC.